Listed below are T cell receptor beta chains from one sample, sequenced in a study of Ad26.COV2.S vaccination and SARS-CoV-2 variants. Measured with immunoSEQ multiplex PCR; TCRdb has only the in-frame clones, and not every one. The sample holds some 240,000 clones, around nine tenths seen once. The source was peripheral blood, collected in a trial of Ad26.COV2.S vaccine versus placebo. The receptors derive from a person aged 18-65 years who received the Ad26.COV2.S COVID-19 vaccine or a placebo. Both conserved end residues are part of each CDR3. The D gene is left open where the match is weak. Size is omitted from some rows. Given values are once, few, many or a class for expanded clones.

TRBV18	-	TRBJ2-6	TRBD2	TGTGCCAGCTCACCTGCGGGGGCTGGGGCCAACGTCCTGACTTTC	CASSPAGAGANVLTF
TRBV5-4	-	TRBJ1-5	-	TGTGCCAGCAGCTTGGGGCCTAACAATCAGCCCCAGCATTTT	CASSLGPNNQPQHF
TRBV27	-	TRBJ2-1	-	TGTGCCAGCAGCCCCAGAAAATCTCAAGGCCATGAGCAGTTCTTC	CASSPRKSQGHEQFF
TRBV11-1	few	TRBJ2-3	TRBD1	TGTGCCAGCAGCTCCAGTCAATACAGGGGTACGCAGTATTTT	CASSSSQYRGTQYF
TRBV9	-	TRBJ2-2	-	TGTGCCAGCAGCTCGGGACTCCGGAACACCGGGGAGCTGTTTTTT	CASSSGLRNTGELFF
TRBV6-5	-	TRBJ1-2	TRBD1	TGTGCCAGCAGAACAGGGGTTCTGGGCTATGGCTACACCTTC	CASRTGVLGYGYTF
TRBV10-3	-	TRBJ1-2	-	TGTGCCATCAGTGTAGATTCCGACAGGTTCTATGGCTACACCTTC	CAISVDSDRFYGYTF
TRBV4-3	once	TRBJ2-7	-	TGCGCCAGCAGCCAAGATCGGAAAGGGATCATTGAGCAGTACTTC	CASSQDRKGIIEQYF
TRBV29-1	-	TRBJ2-1	-	TGCAGCGTTGAACGCCCAGGGGGGGTTTACAATGAGCAGTTCTTC	CSVERPGGVYNEQFF
TRBV19	few	TRBJ1-5	TRBD1	TGTGCCAGTAGTGGAATACAGGGGAGGAATCAGCCCCAGCATTTT	CASSGIQGRNQPQHF
TRBV5-1	-	TRBJ1-1	-	TGCGCCAGCAGCTTGGCTACAACGGGGAACACTGAAGCTTTCTTT	CASSLATTGNTEAFF
TRBV12-2	-	TRBJ1-6	-	TGTGCAAGTCGCGCTGAATCCGGGACCGCGAATTCACCCCTCCACTTT	CASRAESGTANSPLHF
TRBV5-1	-	TRBJ1-5	TRBD1	TGCGCCAGCAGCTTGGGCCCTAATGGGACAGGGAGCAATCAGCCCCAGCATTTT	CASSLGPNGTGSNQPQHF
TRBV5-1	-	TRBJ2-2	-	TGCGCCAGCAGCCTCCCACTAGGGGGATACACCGGGGAGCTGTTTTTT	CASSLPLGGYTGELFF
TRBV30	-	TRBJ1-5	TRBD1	TGTGCCTGGACCAGGGGGAAGAGCAATCAGCCCCAGCATTTT	CAWTRGKSNQPQHF
TRBV6-2/TRBV6-3	-	TRBJ1-5	-	TGTGCCAGCAGTACGGGCGGGGGACGAAATCAGCCCCAGCATTTT	CASSTGGGRNQPQHF
TRBV7-9	-	TRBJ2-3	-	TGTGCCAGCATCCCAGGGTCCACAGATACGCAGTATTTT	CASIPGSTDTQYF
TRBV5-1	-	TRBJ2-2	-	TGCGCCAGCAGCCCGTTAATTTCGAACACCGGGGAGCTGTTTTTT	CASSPLISNTGELFF
TRBV4-1	-	TRBJ2-2	TRBD2	TGCGCCAGCAGCCAAGGGGGAGCGGGAGGGACGAACACCGGGGAGCTGTTTTTT	CASSQGGAGGTNTGELFF
TRBV18	-	TRBJ2-1	TRBD2	TGTGCCAGCTCACCGCCGGGGGGGCAAATAATCTTC	CASSPPGGQIIF
TRBV5-1	-	TRBJ2-1	TRBD1	TGCGCCAGCAGCTTGGGGGGACAGACCAACAATGAGCAGTTCTTC	CASSLGGQTNNEQFF
TRBV7-9	-	TRBJ1-3	-	TGTGCCAGCAGCCCACAGGCTTCGGAAAACACCATATATTTT	CASSPQASENTIYF
TRBV9	-	TRBJ1-5	-	TGTGCCAGCAGCGCTCAGGGAAGTCAGCCCCAGCATTTT	CASSAQGSQPQHF
TRBV30	-	TRBJ1-1	-	TGTGCCTGGAAATTAGTTAACACTGAAGCTTTCTTT	CAWKLVNTEAFF
TRBV19	once	TRBJ1-5	-	TGTGCCAGTAGTATATCCGGGACCCTAGAGGATCAGCCCCAGCATTTT	CASSISGTLEDQPQHF
TRBV4-3	-	TRBJ2-5	TRBD2	TGCGCCAGCAGCCGCGGGGGGCCGCGAGAGACCCAGTACTTC	CASSRGGPRETQYF
TRBV9	-	TRBJ1-3	TRBD1	TGTGCCAGCAGCGTAGGACAGGGCTCTGGAAACACCATATATTTT	CASSVGQGSGNTIYF
TRBV7-9	-	TRBJ2-3	TRBD2	TGTGCCAGCAGCACCATGCAGGGGACTAGAGTCAGGACAGATACGCAGTATTTT	CASSTMQGTRVRTDTQYF
TRBV2	-	TRBJ2-1	TRBD2	TGTGCCAGCAGTGTAGCGGGGGGTCGAAATGAGCAGTTCTTC	CASSVAGGRNEQFF
TRBV6-2/TRBV6-3	-	TRBJ1-4	-	TGTGCCAGCAGTCCCCTGGGGGAGTATAATGAAAAACTGTTTTTT	CASSPLGEYNEKLFF
TRBV6-2/TRBV6-3	-	TRBJ1-5	TRBD1	TGTGCCAGCAGCAAAAGACAGGGGATCAGCAATCAGCCCCAGCATTTT	CASSKRQGISNQPQHF
TRBV3-1/TRBV3-2	-	TRBJ2-3	TRBD2	TGTGCCAGCAGCCATCTGACTAGCGGGAGGGGCACAGATACGCAGTATTTT	CASSHLTSGRGTDTQYF
TRBV11-2	-	TRBJ1-6	-	TGTGCCAGCAGCCACTTCGAAAATTCACCCCTCCACTTT	CASSHFENSPLHF
TRBV19	-	TRBJ2-6	TRBD2	TGTGCCAGTAGCGACCTTCGGGGGGCTGGGGCCAACGTCCTGACTTTC	CASSDLRGAGANVLTF
TRBV6-5	-	TRBJ2-7	-	TGTGCCAGCAAGGGGACAACCTACGAGCAGTACTTC	CASKGTTYEQYF
TRBV5-1	-	TRBJ2-1	TRBD2	TGCGCCAGCAGCTTGGTCAGCGGGGGGATCCCAAGGAATGAGCAGTTCTTC	CASSLVSGGIPRNEQFF
TRBV3-1/TRBV3-2	-	TRBJ2-4	-	TGTGCCAGCAGCCAAGTGAGGCTAGGGGGCATTCAGTACTTC	CASSQVRLGGIQYF
TRBV19	once	TRBJ1-5	-	TGTGCCAGTAGTATAGGCGGGGGAGGGCAGCCCCAGCATTTT	CASSIGGGGQPQHF
TRBV27	-	TRBJ2-1	-	TGTGCCAGCAGTCGGTCGACCCCCGACAGGCCATACAATGAGCAGTTCTTC	CASSRSTPDRPYNEQFF
TRBV7-2	-	TRBJ2-2	-	TGTGCCAGCAGCCCCCACGGGACTCACACCGGGGAGCTGTTTTTT	CASSPHGTHTGELFF
TRBV25-1	-	TRBJ2-3	-	TGTGCCAGCAGTGAATATAAACAGGGTACGCAGTATTTT	CASSEYKQGTQYF